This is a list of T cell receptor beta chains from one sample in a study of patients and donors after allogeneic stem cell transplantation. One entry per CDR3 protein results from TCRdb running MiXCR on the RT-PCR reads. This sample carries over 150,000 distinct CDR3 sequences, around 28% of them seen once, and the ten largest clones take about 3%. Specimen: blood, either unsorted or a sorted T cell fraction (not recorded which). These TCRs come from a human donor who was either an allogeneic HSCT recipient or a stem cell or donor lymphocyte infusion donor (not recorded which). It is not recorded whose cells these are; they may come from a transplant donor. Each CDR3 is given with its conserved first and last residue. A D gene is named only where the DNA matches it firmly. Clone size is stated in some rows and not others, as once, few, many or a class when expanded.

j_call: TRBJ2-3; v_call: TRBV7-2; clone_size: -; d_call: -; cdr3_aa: CASSQQGYTDTQYF; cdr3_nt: TGTGCCAGCAGCCAGCAGGGCTACACAGATACGCAGTATTTT
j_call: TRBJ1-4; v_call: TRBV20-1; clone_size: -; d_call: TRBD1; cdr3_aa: CSATGDATNEKLFF; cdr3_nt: TGCAGTGCGACAGGGGATGCAACTAATGAAAAACTGTTTTTT
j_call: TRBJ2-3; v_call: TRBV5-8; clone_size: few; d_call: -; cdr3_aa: CASSSDRRTDTQYF; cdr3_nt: TGTGCCAGCAGCTCCGACAGGCGCACAGATACGCAGTATTTT
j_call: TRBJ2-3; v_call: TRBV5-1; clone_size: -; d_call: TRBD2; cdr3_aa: CASSPSGGLAVTDTQYF; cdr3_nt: TGCGCCAGCAGCCCGTCAGGGGGACTAGCGGTAACAGATACGCAGTATTTT
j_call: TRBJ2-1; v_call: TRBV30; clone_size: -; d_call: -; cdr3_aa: CAWSVDVQFF; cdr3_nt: TGTGCCTGGAGTGTTGACGTGCAGTTCTTC
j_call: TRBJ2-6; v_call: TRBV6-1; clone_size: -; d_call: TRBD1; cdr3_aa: CASSALNRDRYISGANVLTF; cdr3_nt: TGTGCCAGCAGTGCGTTGAACCGGGACAGGTATATCTCTGGGGCCAACGTCCTGACTTTC
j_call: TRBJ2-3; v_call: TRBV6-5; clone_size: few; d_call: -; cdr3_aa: CASSYSPTSISVWDTQYF; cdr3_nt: TGTGCCAGCAGTTACTCCCCAACTAGCATATCGGTTTGGGATACGCAGTATTTT
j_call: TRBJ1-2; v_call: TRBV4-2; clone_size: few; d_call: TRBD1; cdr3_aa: CASSQNPGQGANYGYTF; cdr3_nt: TGTGCCAGCAGCCAAAATCCGGGACAGGGGGCGAACTATGGCTACACCTTC
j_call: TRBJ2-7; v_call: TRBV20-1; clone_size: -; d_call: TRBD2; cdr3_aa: CSATLAGAYEQYF; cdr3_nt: TGCAGTGCTACCCTAGCGGGAGCCTACGAGCAGTACTTC
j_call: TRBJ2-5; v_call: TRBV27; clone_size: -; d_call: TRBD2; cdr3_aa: CASSLAGASRETQYF; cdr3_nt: TGTGCCAGCAGTTTGGCGGGAGCAAGTCGAGAGACCCAGTACTTC
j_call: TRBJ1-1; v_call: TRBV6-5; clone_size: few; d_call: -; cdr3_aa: CASSYSGTQNTEAFF; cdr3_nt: TGTGCCAGCAGTTACTCCGGGACCCAGAACACTGAAGCTTTCTTT
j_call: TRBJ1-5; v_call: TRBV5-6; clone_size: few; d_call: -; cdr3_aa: CASSLTGGGSNQPQHF; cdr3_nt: TGTGCCAGCAGCTTGACGGGGGGAGGAAGCAATCAGCCCCAGCATTTT
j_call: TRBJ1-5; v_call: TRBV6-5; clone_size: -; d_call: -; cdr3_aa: CASSYSHSNQPQHF; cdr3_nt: TGTGCCAGCAGTTATAGTCATAGCAATCAGCCCCAGCATTTT
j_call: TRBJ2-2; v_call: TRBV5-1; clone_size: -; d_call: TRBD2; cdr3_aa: CASSGTSGSAGELFF; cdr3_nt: TGCGCCAGCAGCGGGACTAGCGGGAGCGCCGGGGAGCTGTTTTTT
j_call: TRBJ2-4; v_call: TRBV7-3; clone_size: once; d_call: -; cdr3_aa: CASSLDNKNIQYF; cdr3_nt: TGTGCCAGCAGCTTAGACAACAAAAACATTCAGTACTTC
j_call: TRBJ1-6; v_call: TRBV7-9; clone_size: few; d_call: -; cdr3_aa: CASRNYRDSPLHF; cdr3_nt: TGTGCCAGCAGAAATTACAGGGATTCACCCCTCCACTTT
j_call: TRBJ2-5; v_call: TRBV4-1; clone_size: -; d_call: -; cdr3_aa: CASSPFPTPMEGGMQTQYF; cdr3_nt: TGCGCCAGCAGCCCCTTTCCTACCCCTATGGAAGGAGGGATGCAGACCCAGTACTTC
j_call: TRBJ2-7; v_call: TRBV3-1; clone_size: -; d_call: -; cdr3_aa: CASSQDLPFYEQYF; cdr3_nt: TGTGCCAGCAGCCAAGATTTGCCCTTCTACGAGCAGTACTTC
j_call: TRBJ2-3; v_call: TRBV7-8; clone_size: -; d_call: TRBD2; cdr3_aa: CASSLKSGGWTDTQYF; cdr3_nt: TGTGCCAGCAGCTTAAAATCGGGGGGGTGGACAGATACGCAGTATTTT
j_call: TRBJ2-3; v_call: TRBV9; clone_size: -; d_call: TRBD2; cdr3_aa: CASSPGRERADTQYF; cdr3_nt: TGTGCCAGCTCTCCGGGGCGGGAGAGGGCAGATACGCAGTATTTT
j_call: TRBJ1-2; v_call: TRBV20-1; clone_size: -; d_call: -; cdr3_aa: CSARAGFYGYTF; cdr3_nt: TGCAGTGCTAGAGCCGGATTCTATGGCTACACCTTC
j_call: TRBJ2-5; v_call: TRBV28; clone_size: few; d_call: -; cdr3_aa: CASSLGGREETQYF; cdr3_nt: TGTGCCAGCAGTTTGGGGGGACGGGAAGAGACCCAGTACTTC
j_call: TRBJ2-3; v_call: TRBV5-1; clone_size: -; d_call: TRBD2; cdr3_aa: CASTSGSTDTQYF; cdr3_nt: TGCGCCAGCACTAGCGGGAGTACAGATACGCAGTATTTT
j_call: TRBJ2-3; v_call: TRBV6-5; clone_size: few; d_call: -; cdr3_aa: CASSYRGTLTDTQYF; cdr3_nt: TGTGCCAGCAGTTATCGTGGGACCCTAACAGATACGCAGTATTTT
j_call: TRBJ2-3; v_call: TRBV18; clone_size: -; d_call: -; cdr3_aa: CASSPPFTGTDTQYF; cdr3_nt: TGTGCCAGCTCACCACCGTTCACGGGCACAGATACGCAGTATTTT
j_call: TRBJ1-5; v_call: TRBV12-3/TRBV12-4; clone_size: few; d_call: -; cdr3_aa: CASQPSGSNQPQHF; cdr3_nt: TGTGCCAGTCAGCCTTCAGGGAGCAATCAGCCCCAGCATTTT
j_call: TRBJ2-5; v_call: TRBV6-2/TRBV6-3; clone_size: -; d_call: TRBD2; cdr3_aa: CASSSGAGGVLAQYF; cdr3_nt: TGTGCCAGCAGTTCGGGAGCGGGAGGCGTCTTGGCCCAGTACTTC
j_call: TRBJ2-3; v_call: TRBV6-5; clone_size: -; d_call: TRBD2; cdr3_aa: CASSYSGLVANTDTQYF; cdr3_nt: TGTGCCAGCAGTTACTCGGGACTAGTAGCGAACACAGATACGCAGTATTTT
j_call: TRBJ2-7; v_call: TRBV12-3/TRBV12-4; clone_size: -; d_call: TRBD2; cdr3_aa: CASSLAMGLTYEQYF; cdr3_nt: TGTGCCAGCAGTTTAGCGATGGGACTAACCTACGAGCAGTACTTC
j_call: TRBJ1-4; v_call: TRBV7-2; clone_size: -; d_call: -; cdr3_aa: CASSPKGATNEKLFF; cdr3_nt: TGTGCCAGCAGCCCCAAGGGGGCAACTAATGAAAAACTGTTTTTT
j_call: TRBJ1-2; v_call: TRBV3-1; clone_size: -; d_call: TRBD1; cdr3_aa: CASSPLPGGVRGYTF; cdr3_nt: TGTGCCAGCAGCCCCCTGCCAGGGGGGGTGAGAGGCTACACCTTC
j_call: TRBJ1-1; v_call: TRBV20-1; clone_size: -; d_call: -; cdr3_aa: CSASGFAGLEAFF; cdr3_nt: TGCAGTGCTTCAGGGTTCGCGGGCCTTGAAGCTTTCTTT
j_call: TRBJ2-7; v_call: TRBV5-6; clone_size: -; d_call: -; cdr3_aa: CASSSGRPYEQYF; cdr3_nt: TGTGCCAGCAGCTCGGGACGACCCTACGAGCAGTACTTC
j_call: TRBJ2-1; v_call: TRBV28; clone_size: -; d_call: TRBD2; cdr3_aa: CASSFAASGSFYEQFF; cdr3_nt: TGTGCCAGCAGTTTTGCGGCTAGCGGGAGTTTTTATGAGCAGTTCTTC
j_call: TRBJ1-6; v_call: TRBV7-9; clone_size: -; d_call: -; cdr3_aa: CASRSLGGYSPLHF; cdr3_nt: TGTGCCAGCAGGTCCCTTGGGGGGTACTCACCCCTCCACTTT
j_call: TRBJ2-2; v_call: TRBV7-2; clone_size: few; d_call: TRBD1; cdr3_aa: CASSNTGGNGELFF; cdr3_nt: TGTGCCAGCAGTAACACAGGGGGGAACGGGGAGCTGTTTTTT
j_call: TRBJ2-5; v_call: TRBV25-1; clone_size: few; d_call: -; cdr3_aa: CASSAPREGETQYF; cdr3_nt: TGTGCCAGCAGTGCCCCTCGAGAGGGGGAGACCCAGTACTTC
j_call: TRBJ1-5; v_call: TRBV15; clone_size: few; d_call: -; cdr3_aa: CATSGRGQPQHF; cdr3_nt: TGTGCCACCAGCGGAAGGGGTCAGCCCCAGCATTTT
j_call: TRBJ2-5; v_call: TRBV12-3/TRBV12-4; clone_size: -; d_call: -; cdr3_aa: CASRKSGGSETQYF; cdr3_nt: TGTGCCAGCAGGAAAAGCGGAGGGTCAGAGACCCAGTACTTC
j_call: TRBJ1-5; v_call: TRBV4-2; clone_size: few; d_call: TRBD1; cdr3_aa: CASSHNRGPANQPQHF; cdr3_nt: TGTGCCAGCAGCCACAACAGGGGGCCTGCCAATCAGCCCCAGCATTTT
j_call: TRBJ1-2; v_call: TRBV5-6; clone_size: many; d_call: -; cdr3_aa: CASSLGQPSRGYTF; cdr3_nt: TGTGCCAGCAGCTTGGGACAGCCGTCGAGGGGCTACACCTTC
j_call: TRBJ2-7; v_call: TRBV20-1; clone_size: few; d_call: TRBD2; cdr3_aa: CSAPGLADYEQYF; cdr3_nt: TGCAGTGCGCCGGGACTAGCGGACTACGAGCAGTACTTC
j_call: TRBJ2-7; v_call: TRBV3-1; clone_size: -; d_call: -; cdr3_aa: CASSQGYDPSYEQYF; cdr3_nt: TGTGCCAGCAGCCAAGGATATGACCCTTCTTACGAGCAGTACTTC
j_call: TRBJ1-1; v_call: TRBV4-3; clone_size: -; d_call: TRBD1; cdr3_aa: CASSQEVGQGVGGAFF; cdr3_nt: TGCGCCAGCAGCCAAGAGGTCGGGCAGGGGGTTGGCGGAGCTTTCTTT
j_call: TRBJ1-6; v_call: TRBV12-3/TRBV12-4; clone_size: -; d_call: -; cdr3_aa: CASSVGGSPLHF; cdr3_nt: TGTGCCAGCAGCGTTGGGGGTTCACCCCTCCACTTT
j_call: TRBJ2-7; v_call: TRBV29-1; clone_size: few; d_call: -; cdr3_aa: CSVASSRMRSYEQYF; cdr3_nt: TGCAGCGTTGCCTCCAGCCGCATGAGGTCTTACGAGCAGTACTTC
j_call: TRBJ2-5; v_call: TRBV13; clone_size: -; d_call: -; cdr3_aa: CASSLRSRVQETQYF; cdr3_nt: TGTGCCAGCAGCTTAAGAAGCCGAGTCCAAGAGACCCAGTACTTC
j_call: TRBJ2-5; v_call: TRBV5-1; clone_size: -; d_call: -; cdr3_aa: CASTRGSGSETQYF; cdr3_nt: TGCGCCAGCACGAGGGGGAGCGGATCAGAGACCCAGTACTTC
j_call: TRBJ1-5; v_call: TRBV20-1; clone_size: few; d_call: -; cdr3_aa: CSARTGSSNQPQHF; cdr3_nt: TGCAGTGCTAGGACAGGCTCAAGCAATCAGCCCCAGCATTTT
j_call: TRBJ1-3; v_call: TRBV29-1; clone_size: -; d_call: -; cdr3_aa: CSFAGQVGNTIYF; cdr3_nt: TGCAGCTTCGCGGGTCAAGTGGGAAACACCATATATTTT
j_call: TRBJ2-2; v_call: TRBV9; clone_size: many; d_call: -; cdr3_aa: CASSVVQGDGELFF; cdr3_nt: TGTGCCAGCAGCGTAGTACAGGGCGACGGGGAGCTGTTTTTT